The 13 T cell receptor beta chains presented below share a single source sample, sequenced in a study of shared clonotypes between healthy human individuals. Assay used: immunoSEQ multiplex PCR; TCRdb lists only in-frame clones, some missing. Among about 960,000 clones, over 75% were seen once, and the ten largest hold around 1.5%. The sample comprised memory CD4+ T cells sorted from blood. The subset is: CD45RA-negative fraction. The receptors derive from a man between 18 and 29 years old in good health.

The rearrangement joins TRBV19 to TRBJ2-5; D gene unclear. The CDR3 covers 15 residues. CDR1 and CDR2 from the germline V gene are LNHDA and SQIVND (reference sequence). V lost 4 bases to trimming and J lost 0 bases, with 12 bases between them. CDR3 DNA: TGTGCCAGTAGTAAAGGCCTACGGTACCAAGAGACCCAGTACTTC. Its protein product is CASSKGLRYQETQYF.

The CDR3 DNA follows: TGTGCCAGCAGGCTCACAGGGGGCGGGAATGAAAAACTGTTTTTT. It translates to CASRLTGGGNEKLFF. J is TRBJ1-4 and V is TRBV28; TRBD1 matches at 9 bases. Trimming at V came to 6 bases and at J to 5 bases, leaving 7 bases not matched to a gene. The germline CDR1 and CDR2 sequences are MDHEN and SYDVKM. CDR3 size: 15 residues.

The chain joins TRBV10-3 to TRBJ1-2, with D unresolved. With 9 bases removed from V and 3 bases from J, the gap between germline ends came to 17 bases. CDR1 ENHRY and CDR2 SYGVKD come from the germline V gene. This CDR3 has 14 residues. This CDR3 reads CAIHRWAEHYGYTF. CDR3 nucleotide sequence: TGTGCCATTCACCGTTGGGCGGAGCACTATGGCTACACCTTC.

The chain employs TRBV18 and TRBJ2-5; D remains ambiguous. The germline CDR1 and CDR2 sequences are KGHSH and LQKENI. CDR3 size: 11 residues. Deletions cut 9 bases from V and 1 base from J, with 6 bases between. The CDR3 protein is CASLIQETQYF. Written as DNA, the CDR3 is TGTGCCAGTCTCATCCAAGAGACCCAGTACTTC.

This chain joins TRBV23-1 and TRBJ1-1; 7 bases match TRBD1. TRBV23-1 is an ORF for which the function is uncertain. The CDR3 runs 16 residues. V was clipped by 3 bases and J by 2 bases; unmatched bases: 9. CDR3 loop: CASSQRRDSTNTEAFF. The CDR3 DNA reads as TGCGCCAGCAGTCAGCGAAGGGACAGCACTAACACTGAAGCTTTCTTT.

CDR3 sequence: CASSSLGTTQSYEQYF. The DNA for the CDR3 is TGTGCCAGCAGCTCCCTGGGGACTACTCAATCTTACGAGCAGTACTTC. V usage is TRBV7-9 and J usage is TRBJ2-7, with TRBD2 matching 7 bases. Trimming took 4 bases from V and 4 from J; bases not matched to a gene: 13. The CDR3 length is 16 residues. The V gene's germline CDR1 is SEHNR and CDR2 FQNEAQ (reference sequence).

This clone has just a few counts. This chain connects TRBV30 to TRBJ2-7; possibly TRBD2 for D (6 bases). Germline CDR1 reads GTSNPN; CDR2 reads SVGIG (reference sequence). The V end lost 3 bases, the J end lost 4 bases, and 13 bases lay between the germline ends. The CDR3 sequence is 13 residues long. In DNA form, the CDR3 reads TGTGCCTGGAGGCGGGGTAAGGGTTACGAGCAGTACTTC. This encodes CAWRRGKGYEQYF.

The chain is built from TRBV2 and TRBJ2-7; 9 bases map to TRBD2. V gave up 6 bases and J gave up 4 bases; unmatched junction bases: 7. The germline CDR1 and CDR2 sequences are SNHLY and FYNNEI. The length of the CDR3 is 14 residues. The CDR3 sequence is CASRNGLAQYEQYF. In DNA, the CDR3 is TGTGCCAGCAGGAACGGACTAGCGCAATACGAGCAGTACTTC.

This clone was found a few times. The V and J genes are TRBV7-2 and TRBJ2-7; 10 nucleotides match TRBD2. After removal of 2 bases from V and 6 bases from J, the junction contained 7 bases not matched to a gene. CDR1 and CDR2 from the germline V gene are SGHTA and FQGNSA. There are 15 residues in the CDR3. CDR3 nucleotide sequence: TGTGCCAGCAGCTTACAGGCTAGCGGGAGACGCGAGCAGTACTTC. Its translation is CASSLQASGRREQYF.

V gene TRBV14 combines with J gene TRBJ1-4; possibly TRBD1 for D (6 bases). Germline CDR1 SGHDN, CDR2 FVKESK. Deletions cut 6 bases from V and 3 bases from J, with 11 bases between. The CDR3 length is 14 residues. The CDR3 is CASSPQGPNEKLFF. CDR3 DNA: TGTGCCAGCAGTCCACAGGGACCTAATGAAAAACTGTTTTTT.

V usage is TRBV30 and J usage is TRBJ2-5; 9 bases line up with TRBD1. This CDR3 comprises 14 residues. Looked up from germline, CDR1 is GTSNPN and CDR2 is SVGIG (reference sequence). V dropped 4 bases and J dropped 6; count of bases not matched to a gene: 9. The CDR3 reads CAWTMDRGGQTQYF. Written as DNA, the CDR3 is TGTGCCTGGACCATGGACAGGGGTGGGCAGACCCAGTACTTC.

The rearrangement joins TRBV7-2 to TRBJ2-1; 8 bases fit TRBD2. After removal of 4 bases from V and 4 bases from J, the junction contained 3 bases not matched to a gene. Looked up from germline, CDR1 is SGHTA and CDR2 is FQGNSA. This CDR3 has 14 residues. The CDR3 bases are TGTGCCAGCAGCTCATTAGCGGGGTACAATGAGCAGTTCTTC. As protein: CASSSLAGYNEQFF. Supplemented by reference TRBV7-2 and TRBJ2-1, the full variable domain reads GAGVSQSPSNKVTEKGKDVELRCDPISGHTALYWYRQSLGQGLEFLIYFQGNSAPDKSGLPSDRFSAERTGGSVSTLTIQRTQQEDSAVYLCASSSLAGYNEQFFGPGTRLTVL.

This sequence joins TRBV6-5 and TRBJ1-2; D unresolved. The germline CDR1 and CDR2 sequences are MNHEY and SVGAGI. The length of the CDR3 is 12 residues. The V and J ends lost 5 bases and 8 bases respectively, with 12 bases between them. The CDR3 sequence: CASSPGGRGYTF. The DNA of the CDR3 is TGTGCCAGCAGTCCGGGAGGTAGGGGCTACACCTTC.